In its sample, the clone carrying this T cell receptor (beta chain) is medium-sized. The data were taken from a study of spatial heterogeneity in lung cancer. Study-level information: Compared with alpha-chain sequences, beta-chain sequences were consistently detected in greater numbers. On average, each unique TCR and UMI combination appeared more than ten times in raw reads.

Specified time point: sample taken at primary tumor resection. No cell sorting; template was whole RNA from tumor, lung tissue or PBMC. A total of fewer than 80 untreated early-stage non-small cell lung cancer patients served as donors. Each molecule of TCR cDNA was tagged with one unique molecular identifier. TCRdb re-analysed the 5' RACE reads in MiXCR, keeping a single row per CDR3 protein. The sample lists some 2,500 distinct CDR3 sequences; 4.4% were seen once. Germline CDR1 reads MNHNY; CDR2 reads SVGAGI (reference sequence). Trimming cost V 4 bases and J 4 bases, with 12 bases left between them. CDR3 length equals 14 residues.

The clonotype comes from a female donor with early-stage non-small cell lung cancer. The rearrangement links TRBV6-6 to TRBJ2-3; D is uncertain. The specimen comprised normal lung tissue next to the tumor, sampled at surgery. The CDR3: CASSLPARPDTQYF. The CDR3 region has the DNA TGTGCCAGCAGTTTACCGGCTCGCCCAGATACGCAGTATTTT.